The 3 T cell receptor beta chains reported below all come from one sample, sequenced in a study of cytomegalovirus exposure and HLA in healthy donors. PCR primers comprised 60 Vbeta and 13 Jbeta primers. Clones were read by immunoSEQ multiplex PCR, and TCRdb kept only the in-frame ones, dropping some. The data show about 160,000 clones, approximately 81% seen once. Sequenced sample: PBMCs. The source is a man aged 25-45 years in good health and CMV-seronegative.

V gene TRBV5-6 combines with J gene TRBJ1-6; TRBD1 is a possible D gene (5 bases). The germline CDR1 and CDR2 sequences are SGHDT and YYEEEE. The ends were cut back, 2 bases at V and 8 bases at J, with 8 bases in the middle. CDR3 length: 13 amino acids. The CDR3 DNA follows: TGTGCCAGCAGCTTTCGGGGGGATTCACCCCTCCACTTT. Amino acids: CASSFRGDSPLHF. The complete variable domain, with remaining parts taken from reference TRBV5-6 and TRBJ1-6, reads DAGVTQSPTHLIKTRGQQVTLRCSPKSGHDTVSWYQQALGQGPQFIFQYYEEEERQRGNFPDRFSGHQFPNYSSELNVNALLLGDSALYLCASSFRGDSPLHFGNGTRLTVT.

This chain joins TRBV6-4 and TRBJ2-3; D not certain. Germline lookup yields CDR1 MRHNA and CDR2 SNTAGT. V was cut by 0 bases and J by 1 base, with 11 bases left in between. The CDR3 consists of 16 residues. CDR3 sequence reads: CASSDSSPIRTDTQYF. For the CDR3, the DNA is TGTGCCAGCAGTGACTCCTCACCTATCCGCACAGATACGCAGTATTTT.

The chain is built from TRBV11-2 and TRBJ2-1, with D tentatively TRBD2 (5 bases). Trimming took off 4 bases at V and 3 bases at J, with 13 bases between the two ends. The CDR3 is 15 amino acids. Germline V CDR1 and CDR2: SGHAT, FQNNGV. CDR3 bases: TGTGCCAGCAGCTACTCCGGAGGCGGCTACAATGAGCAGTTCTTC. Translating it yields CASSYSGGGYNEQFF. Filled out from reference TRBV11-2 and TRBJ2-1, the complete variable domain reads EAGVAQSPRYKIIEKRQSVAFWCNPISGHATLYWYQQILGQGPKLLIQFQNNGVVDDSQLPKDRFSAERLKGVDSTLKIQPAKLEDSAVYLCASSYSGGGYNEQFFGPGTRLTVL.